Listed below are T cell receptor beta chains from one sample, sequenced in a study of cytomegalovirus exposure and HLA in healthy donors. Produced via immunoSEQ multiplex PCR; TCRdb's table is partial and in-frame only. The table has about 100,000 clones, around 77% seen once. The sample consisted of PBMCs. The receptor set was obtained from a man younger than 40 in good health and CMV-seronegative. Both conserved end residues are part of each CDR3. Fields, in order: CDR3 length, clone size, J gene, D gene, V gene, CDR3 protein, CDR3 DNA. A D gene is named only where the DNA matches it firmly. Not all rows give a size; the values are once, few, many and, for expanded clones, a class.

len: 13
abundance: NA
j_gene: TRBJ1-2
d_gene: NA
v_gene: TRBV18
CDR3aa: CASSPQGGDGYTF
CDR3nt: TGTGCCAGCTCACCACAGGGAGGGGACGGCTACACCTTC

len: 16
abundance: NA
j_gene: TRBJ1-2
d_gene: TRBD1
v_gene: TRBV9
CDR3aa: CASSVARARDREGYTF
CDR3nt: TGTGCCAGCAGCGTAGCGAGGGCGAGGGACAGGGAGGGCTACACCTTC

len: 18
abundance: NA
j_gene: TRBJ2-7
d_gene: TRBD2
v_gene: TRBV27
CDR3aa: CARRDRGLAGRWIYEQYF
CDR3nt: TGTGCCAGAAGAGACAGAGGACTAGCGGGGCGTTGGATATACGAGCAGTACTTC

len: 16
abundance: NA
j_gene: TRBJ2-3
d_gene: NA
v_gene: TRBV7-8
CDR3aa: CASSSGGGFSTDTQYF
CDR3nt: TGTGCCAGCAGCTCTGGAGGGGGCTTTAGCACAGATACGCAGTATTTT

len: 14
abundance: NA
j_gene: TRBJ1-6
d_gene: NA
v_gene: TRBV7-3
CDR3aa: CASSLLGENSPLHF
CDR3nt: TGTGCCAGCAGCTTATTGGGCGAGAATTCACCCCTCCACTTT

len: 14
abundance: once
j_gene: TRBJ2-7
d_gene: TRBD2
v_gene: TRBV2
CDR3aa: CASSGTRSSYEQYF
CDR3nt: TGTGCCAGCAGTGGGACTAGGAGCTCCTACGAGCAGTACTTC

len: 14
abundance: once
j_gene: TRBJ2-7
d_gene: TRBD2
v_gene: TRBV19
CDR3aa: CASSIAAGGYEQYF
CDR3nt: TGTGCCAGTAGTATAGCAGCGGGAGGTTACGAGCAGTACTTC

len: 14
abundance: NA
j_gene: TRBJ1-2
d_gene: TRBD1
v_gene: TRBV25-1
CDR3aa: CASSAGQGDYGYTF
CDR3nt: TGTGCCAGCAGCGCTGGCCAGGGGGACTATGGCTACACCTTC

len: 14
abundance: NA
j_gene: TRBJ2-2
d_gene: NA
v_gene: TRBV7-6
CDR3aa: CASSLRLNTGELFF
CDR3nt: TGTGCCAGCAGCTTAAGACTGAACACCGGGGAGCTGTTTTTT

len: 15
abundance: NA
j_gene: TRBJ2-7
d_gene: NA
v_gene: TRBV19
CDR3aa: CASSIADRGTYEQYF
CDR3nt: TGTGCCAGTAGTATAGCAGACCGGGGGACCTACGAGCAGTACTTC

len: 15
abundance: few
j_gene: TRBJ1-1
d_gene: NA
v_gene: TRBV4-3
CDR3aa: CASSAGEFRGTEAFF
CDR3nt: TGCGCCAGCAGCGCTGGGGAATTCAGGGGCACTGAAGCTTTCTTT

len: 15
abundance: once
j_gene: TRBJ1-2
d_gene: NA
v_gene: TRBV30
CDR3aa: CAWSDLGGGHYGYTF
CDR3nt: TGTGCCTGGAGCGACCTGGGGGGGGGCCACTATGGCTACACCTTC

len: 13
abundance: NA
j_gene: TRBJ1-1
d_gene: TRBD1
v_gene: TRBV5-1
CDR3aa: CASSPTGDSQAFF
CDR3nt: TGCGCCAGCAGCCCAACAGGGGACTCCCAAGCTTTCTTT

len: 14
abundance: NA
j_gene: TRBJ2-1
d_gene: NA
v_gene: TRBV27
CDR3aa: CASSNADSYNEQFF
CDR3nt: TGTGCCAGCAGTAACGCGGACAGCTACAATGAGCAGTTCTTC

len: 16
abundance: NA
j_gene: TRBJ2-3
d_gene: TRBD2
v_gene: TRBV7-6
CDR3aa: CASSLLASGSTDTQYF
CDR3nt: TGTGCCAGCAGCTTACTGGCTAGCGGGAGCACAGATACGCAGTATTTT

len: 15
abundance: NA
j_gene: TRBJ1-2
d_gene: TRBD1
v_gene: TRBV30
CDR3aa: CAWSVRGRLLYGYTF
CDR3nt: TGTGCCTGGAGTGTAAGGGGGCGGCTCCTCTATGGCTACACCTTC

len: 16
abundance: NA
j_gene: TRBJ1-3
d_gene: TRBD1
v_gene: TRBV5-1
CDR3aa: CASSLGLTGAGNTIYF
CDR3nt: TGCGCCAGCAGCTTGGGGCTGACAGGGGCTGGAAACACCATATATTTT

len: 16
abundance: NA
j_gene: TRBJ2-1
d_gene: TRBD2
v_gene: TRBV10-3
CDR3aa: CAISERAGGLFDEQFF
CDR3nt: TGTGCCATCAGTGAGCGAGCGGGAGGGCTGTTTGATGAGCAGTTCTTC

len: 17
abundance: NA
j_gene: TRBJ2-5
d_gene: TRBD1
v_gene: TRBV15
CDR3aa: CATSRDRGQAYQETQYF
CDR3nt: TGTGCCACCAGCAGAGATAGAGGACAGGCGTACCAAGAGACCCAGTACTTC

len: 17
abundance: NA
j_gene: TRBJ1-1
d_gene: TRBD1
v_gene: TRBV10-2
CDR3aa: CASSELGDRVGNTEAFF
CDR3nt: TGCGCCAGCAGTGAGTTGGGAGACAGGGTAGGAAACACTGAAGCTTTCTTT

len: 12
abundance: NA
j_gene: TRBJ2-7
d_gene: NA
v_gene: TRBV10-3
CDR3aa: CAISDRGQKQYF
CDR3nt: TGTGCCATCAGTGACAGGGGCCAAAAGCAGTACTTC

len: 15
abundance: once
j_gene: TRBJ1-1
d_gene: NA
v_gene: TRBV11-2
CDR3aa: CASSLSTGMNTEAFF
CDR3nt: TGTGCCAGCAGCCTATCGACAGGAATGAACACTGAAGCTTTCTTT

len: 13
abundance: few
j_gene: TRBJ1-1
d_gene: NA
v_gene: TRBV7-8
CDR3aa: CASRTGGNTEAFF
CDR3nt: TGTGCCAGCAGAACAGGCGGAAACACTGAAGCTTTCTTT